The rows below give T cell receptor beta chains drawn from one sample of a study of blood T cell repertoires in COVID-19. The protocol was immunoSEQ multiplex PCR, while the TCRdb copy is restricted to in-frame clones and leaves out a portion. Among about 230,000 clones listed, over 80% were seen once. The sample was peripheral blood. The receptors originated from a woman between 65 and 79 years old with active or convalescent COVID-19. Both conserved end residues are part of each CDR3. Each record gives: clone size, D gene, V gene, CDR3 length, J gene, CDR3 DNA, CDR3 protein. The D gene is left open where the match is weak. Rows may omit the clone size; those that give it use once, few, many or a size class.

.	.	TRBV4-1	13	TRBJ1-1	TGCGCCAGCAGCCAAGTAGGGGCAGGGGCAGCTTTCTTT	CASSQVGAGAAFF
once	.	TRBV28	11	TRBJ1-2	TGTGCCAGCAGTCATAACTATGGCTACACCTTC	CASSHNYGYTF
.	.	TRBV5-1	14	TRBJ2-5	TGCGCCAGCAGCCCACAGGACAGCCGAGAGACCCAGTACTTC	CASSPQDSRETQYF
once	TRBD2	TRBV30	15	TRBJ2-3	TGTGCCTGGAGTGTAGCGGGACTCGGGACAGATACGCAGTATTTT	CAWSVAGLGTDTQYF
.	.	TRBV19	15	TRBJ2-5	TGTGCCAGTAGTCCACGGACTGACTTCCAAGAGACCCAGTACTTC	CASSPRTDFQETQYF
.	TRBD2	TRBV4-1	17	TRBJ2-1	TGCGCCAGCAGCCAAGGGTCCGGGGGGTCTTACTACAATGAGCAGTTCTTC	CASSQGSGGSYYNEQFF
.	.	TRBV2	13	TRBJ1-4	TGTGCCAGCGCCATGGGGCTGAATGAAAAACTGTTTTTT	CASAMGLNEKLFF
few	TRBD2	TRBV5-4	16	TRBJ2-3	TGTGCCAGCAGCACCGGACTAGCAAGGGGGGCAGATACGCAGTATTTT	CASSTGLARGADTQYF
.	.	TRBV15	15	TRBJ2-7	TGTGCCACCAGGAACGGGCCCGAGGGGGTCTACGAGCAGTACTTC	CATRNGPEGVYEQYF
.	TRBD1	TRBV4-3	14	TRBJ1-1	TGCGCCAGCAGCCAGGACAGGGCAAGCACTGAAGCTTTCTTT	CASSQDRASTEAFF
few	TRBD2	TRBV27	20	TRBJ2-3	TGTGCCAGTGGGAAGTGGACTAGCGGGGGGGCCATTCTCGGCACAGATACGCAGTATTTT	CASGKWTSGGAILGTDTQYF
.	TRBD1	TRBV29-1	15	TRBJ1-1	TGCAGCGTTGACGGTTCAGGGGGCACCGCCACTGAAGCTTTCTTT	CSVDGSGGTATEAFF
.	.	TRBV11-3	12	TRBJ2-1	TGTGCCAGCAGCTTATCCAGGGAAGAGCAGTTCTTC	CASSLSREEQFF
.	.	TRBV30	13	TRBJ1-6	TGTGCCTGGAGTGGCCAGGGATATTCACCCCTCCACTTT	CAWSGQGYSPLHF
few	TRBD1	TRBV28	15	TRBJ1-4	TGTGCCAGCAGTTTAGGAGGGGGCCGAGGTGAAAAACTGTTTTTT	CASSLGGGRGEKLFF
.	.	TRBV28	13	TRBJ2-6	TGTGCCTCCAACCGGGGAGGGGCCAACGTCCTGACTTTC	CASNRGGANVLTF
.	.	TRBV27	14	TRBJ1-5	TGTGCCAGCAGGGTACAGGCGTCCAATCAGCCCCAGCATTTT	CASRVQASNQPQHF
.	.	TRBV19	17	TRBJ2-2	TGTGCCAGTAGTATAGGGCTTGCAGGCAGAGACACCGGGGAGCTGTTTTTT	CASSIGLAGRDTGELFF
.	.	TRBV2	15	TRBJ2-7	TGTGCCAGCAGCGGCCGGGCAGCAGGGATGGTCGAGCAGTACTTC	CASSGRAAGMVEQYF
.	TRBD2	TRBV9	18	TRBJ2-2	TGTGCCAGCAGCGTCCCGACTAGCGGGGGGCTCGGAACCGGGGAGCTGTTTTTT	CASSVPTSGGLGTGELFF
.	.	TRBV7-8	16	TRBJ2-6	TGTGCCAGCAGCTTAGGATTGAGGTGGGGGGCCAACGTCCTGACTTTC	CASSLGLRWGANVLTF
.	TRBD1	TRBV28	15	TRBJ1-2	TGTGCCAGCAGTCTATTGGGACAGGGCAACTATGGCTACACCTTC	CASSLLGQGNYGYTF
many	TRBD1	TRBV10-3	15	TRBJ2-7	TGTGCCATCAGTCCCACAGGGGGCGGCTCCTACGAGCAGTACTTC	CAISPTGGGSYEQYF
.	TRBD1	TRBV5-1	16	TRBJ1-4	TGCGCCAGCAGCTCTCGGGCAGGGGGTGATAATGAAAAACTGTTTTTT	CASSSRAGGDNEKLFF
.	.	TRBV2	15	TRBJ1-4	TGTGCCAGCAGACAGGACGCTGCAACTAATGAAAAACTGTTTTTT	CASRQDAATNEKLFF
.	.	TRBV11-2	14	TRBJ2-5	TGTGCCAGCAGCTTAGTGGGTCAGGGCGAGACCCAGTACTTC	CASSLVGQGETQYF
.	TRBD2	TRBV5-1	18	TRBJ2-2	TGCGCCAGCAGCGACCAGGGGCTTGCGGGAGGGCCGAGCGGGGAGCTGTTTTTT	CASSDQGLAGGPSGELFF
.	.	TRBV7-2	13	TRBJ2-7	TGTGCCAGCAGCGCCGTGCGGGTCGGGGAGCAGTACTTC	CASSAVRVGEQYF
.	.	TRBV5-5	14	TRBJ2-3	TGTGCCAGCAGCTCCCGGACTGACACAGATACGCAGTATTTT	CASSSRTDTDTQYF
.	TRBD1	TRBV7-2	17	TRBJ2-1	TGTGCCAGCAGCTTACAGGGGGTCCGGATCCAATACAATGAGCAGTTCTTC	CASSLQGVRIQYNEQFF
.	TRBD2	TRBV5-4	18	TRBJ2-3	TGTGCCAGCAGCAAGGGACTAGCGGGGGGTCCCAGCACAGATACGCAGTATTTT	CASSKGLAGGPSTDTQYF
.	TRBD2	TRBV4-2	17	TRBJ2-3	TGTGCCAGCAGCCAAGCTTCCCCTCAGCGGGGGGCAGATGCGCAGTATTTT	CASSQASPQRGADAQYF
.	.	TRBV2	11	TRBJ1-2	TGTGCCAGCAGTGTTGGGGCAGGCTACACCTTC	CASSVGAGYTF
.	.	TRBV12-3/TRBV12-4	12	TRBJ1-2	TGTGCCAGCAGTTTCCACCAGGGGGGCTACACCTTC	CASSFHQGGYTF
.	.	TRBV7-2	16	TRBJ1-2	TGTGCCAGCAGCTTAGTACAGAACCCCGCCATCTATGGCTACACCTTC	CASSLVQNPAIYGYTF
.	TRBD2	TRBV27	17	TRBJ2-2	TGTGCCAGCAGTTTATGGGGTCGGGGGGTCGGCGCCGGGGAGCTGTTTTTT	CASSLWGRGVGAGELFF
.	TRBD2	TRBV27	16	TRBJ2-1	TGTGCCAGCAGTCCCCGACTAGCGGGGAGCTACAATGAGCAGTTCTTC	CASSPRLAGSYNEQFF
few	.	TRBV2	14	TRBJ2-7	TGTGCCAGCAGTGACAGGGATTTGGTTGGCGAGCAGTACTTC	CASSDRDLVGEQYF
few	TRBD1	TRBV18	17	TRBJ2-2	TGTGCCAGCTCACCCCGTCGGGACAGTTTTTTGACCGGGGAGCTGTTTTTT	CASSPRRDSFLTGELFF
.	TRBD1	TRBV19	15	TRBJ2-2	TGTGCCAGTAGGCGTGGACAGGGGGTCACCGGGGAGCTGTTTTTT	CASRRGQGVTGELFF